A single sample gave rise to the 10 T cell receptor beta chains below, sequenced in a study of cytomegalovirus exposure and HLA in healthy donors. Only in-frame clones appear in the TCRdb table, and some are missing; sequencing was by immunoSEQ multiplex PCR. The repertoire holds approximately 73,000 clones, with about 95% as singletons. The source material was PBMCs. The receptors were gathered from a man younger than 35 in good health and CMV-seronegative.

V is TRBV4-3 and J is TRBJ1-2; TRBD1 aligns across 10 bases. This CDR3 is built from 17 residues. CDR1 and CDR2 from the germline V gene are LGHNA and YSLEER. Losses at the gene ends were 0 bases for V and 6 bases for J; bases not matched to a gene: 10. CDR3 DNA: TGCGCCAGCAGCCAAGAGAGGCTGGGGACAGGGGCTAATGGCTACACCTTC. Translation: CASSQERLGTGANGYTF.

CDR3 nucleotides: TGTGCCAGTAGTACTACCTCTAGCGGAGATACGCAGTATTTT. Protein product: CASSTTSSGDTQYF. The chain employs TRBV19 and TRBJ2-3; 7 nucleotides match TRBD2. The germline V gene encodes CDR1 LNHDA and CDR2 SQIVND (reference sequence). Trimming removed 4 bases from V and 5 bases from J; junction bases left unmatched: 6. The CDR3 has 14 amino acids.

In its sample, this clone was seen once. For the CDR3, the DNA is TGTGCCAGCAGCTTAAGTCTGGGTGCGGGCTATGGCTACACCTTC. Its protein product is CASSLSLGAGYGYTF. This sequence joins TRBV11-3 and TRBJ1-2; D remains ambiguous. The CDR3 runs to 15 residues. Trimming removed 2 bases from V and 4 bases from J, with 14 bases in between. Germline V gene data show CDR1 as SGHNT and CDR2 as YENEEA.

The V call is TRBV19, the J call TRBJ1-2; TRBD1 aligns across 7 bases. The CDR3 runs to 14 residues. CDR1 LNHDA and CDR2 SQIVND come from the germline V gene (reference sequence). V was clipped by 7 bases and J by 4 bases; unmatched bases: 9. CDR3: CASMGTVWVYGYTF. The CDR3 DNA sequence: TGTGCCAGTATGGGGACAGTCTGGGTCTATGGCTACACCTTC.

The chain carries TRBV11-2 and TRBJ1-2, with 9 bases fitting TRBD1. Germline CDR1 SGHAT, CDR2 FQNNGV. J lost 8 bases, V lost 1 base, and 11 bases had no gene match. The CDR3 is made up of 16 amino acids. DNA for the CDR3: TGTGCCAGCAGCTTAGGATCCGGGACAGGGTCTGGCGGCTACACCTTC. Protein product: CASSLGSGTGSGGYTF.

On this clone: The germline gene is not matched at one end of the junction; a read error may be the cause. V gene TRBV27 combines with J gene TRBJ2-3, with D maybe TRBD2 (6 bases). The germline V gene encodes CDR1 MNHEY and CDR2 SMNVEV (reference sequence). The CDR3 consists of 13 residues. CDR3 DNA sequence: TGTGCCAGCAGTCTAACTAGCAAAGATACGCAGTATTTT. It codes for CASSLTSKDTQYF.

This chain connects TRBV4-3 to TRBJ1-2; D gene unclear. Trimming removed 4 bases from V and 8 bases from J, with 11 bases in between. This CDR3 region has 12 residues. The V gene's germline CDR1 is LGHNA and CDR2 YSLEER. The CDR3 reads CASSRGEAGYTF. In DNA form, the CDR3 reads TGCGCCAGCAGCCGTGGGGAGGCCGGCTACACCTTC.

The genes are TRBV5-1 and TRBJ2-3; D perhaps matches TRBD2 (5 bases). Trimming removed 2 bases from V and 7 bases from J, with 20 bases in between. In germline, CDR1 is SGHRS, CDR2 YFSETQ. The CDR3 sequence is 16 residues long. The DNA for the CDR3 is TGCGCCAGCAGCTTAGAGGGCCCCCCTAAAGGGAATACGCAGTATTTT. Protein: CASSLEGPPKGNTQYF.

The rearrangement joins TRBV7-2 to TRBJ2-2, with 11 bases identical to TRBD2. Germline V lookup: CDR1 SGHTA, CDR2 FQGNSA. V trimming: 5 bases; J trimming: 5 bases; junction bases outside the gene matches: 10. This CDR3 contains 17 residues. The CDR3 sequence: CASSRRLAGYWTGELFF. The CDR3 nucleotides are TGTGCCAGCAGCCGTCGACTAGCGGGGTATTGGACCGGGGAGCTGTTTTTT.

The chain joins TRBV15 to TRBJ1-2; TRBD1 matches 9 bases. After removal of 0 bases from V and 4 bases from J, the junction contained 3 bases not matched to a gene. The CDR3 spans 15 residues. CDR1 LNHNV and CDR2 YYDKDF come from the germline V gene (reference sequence). In DNA form, the CDR3 reads TGTGCCACCAGCAGAGATCCGGGACAGGGCTATGGCTACACCTTC. This sequence encodes CATSRDPGQGYGYTF. The full variable domain, with the rest looked up from reference TRBV15 and TRBJ1-2, is DAMVIQNPRYQVTQFGKPVTLSCSQTLNHNVMYWYQQKSSQAPKLLFHYYDKDFNNEADTPDNFQSRRPNTSFCFLDIRSPGLGDTAMYLCATSRDPGQGYGYTFGSGTRLTVV.